This passage covers 18 T cell receptor beta chains from one sample sequenced in a study of TIL therapy for anti-PD-1-resistant metastatic lung cancer. The libraries were made with immunoSEQ v3. Libraries were prepared by immunoSEQ multiplex PCR; TCRdb keeps only in-frame clonotypes and omits some of them. The profile shows more than 35,000 clones, about 70% of them singletons. Time point here: pre-treatment sample, taken before nivolumab and TIL therapy. The sample here was blood, taken at baseline. Source of these receptors: a person aged 25-80 years with non-small cell lung cancer.

In regard to this clone: The junction shows a germline mismatch at one end, possibly a read error. This chain uses TRBV11-2 with TRBJ2-3; D might be TRBD1 (6 bases). The V gene's germline CDR1 is SGHAT and CDR2 FQNNGV. This CDR3 comprises 15 residues. The DNA for the CDR3 is TGTGCCAGCAGCCGAGCCGGGACAAGCACGGATACGCAGTATTTT. Encoded protein: CASSRAGTSTDTQYF. The complete variable domain, with remaining parts taken from reference TRBV11-2 and TRBJ2-3, reads EAGVAQSPRYKIIEKRQSVAFWCNPISGHATLYWYQQILGQGPKLLIQFQNNGVVDDSQLPKDRFSAERLKGVDSTLKIQPAKLEDSAVYLCASSRAGTSTDTQYFGPGTRLTVL.

The chain is built from TRBV5-1 and TRBJ2-2, with D possibly being TRBD1 (5 bases). The CDR3 has 15 amino acids. Deletions cut 3 bases from V and 7 bases from J, with 16 bases between. Germline values: CDR1 SGHRS, CDR2 YFSETQ. CDR3 residues: CASSSSLGLNGELFF. The CDR3 coding sequence is TGCGCCAGCAGCTCCTCACTGGGGCTCAACGGGGAGCTGTTTTTT.

This chain uses TRBV2 with TRBJ2-7; 11 bases are a match to TRBD1. Looked up from germline, CDR1 is SNHLY and CDR2 is FYNNEI. This CDR3 has 13 amino acids. With V trimmed by 9 bases and J by 5 bases, 6 bases remained unmatched. CDR3 in amino acids: CASYRDRGDEQYF. The DNA of the CDR3 is TGTGCCAGTTACCGGGACAGGGGGGACGAGCAGTACTTC.

This chain uses TRBV11-2 with TRBJ2-1; 11 bases match TRBD1. Germline lookup yields CDR1 SGHAT and CDR2 FQNNGV. The CDR3 contains 14 residues. With 3 bases clipped from V and 8 bases from J, the junction kept 3 bases outside the gene matches. The CDR3 sequence is CASSLGQGVYEQFF. CDR3 sequence (DNA): TGTGCCAGCAGCTTGGGACAGGGGGTATATGAGCAGTTCTTC.

The rearrangement links TRBV18 to TRBJ2-2; no clear D gene. V was trimmed by 1 base and J by 2 bases, leaving 14 bases between them. The germline V gene has CDR1 KGHSH and CDR2 LQKENI. The CDR3 runs to 17 residues. The CDR3 loop is CASSPRAVTDNTGELFF. In DNA form, the CDR3 reads TGTGCCAGCTCACCACGGGCGGTCACCGATAACACCGGGGAGCTGTTTTTT.

CDR3 coding DNA: TGTGCCAGCAGCCAAGCCCGCGGGGAGCTGTTTTTT. This codes for CASSQARGELFF. The V call is TRBV14, the J call TRBJ2-2; D is uncertain. The germline CDR1 and CDR2 sequences are SGHDN and FVKESK. This CDR3 contains 12 residues. V lost 1 base to trimming and J lost 7 bases, with 4 bases between them. Full variable domain (outside the CDR3, taken from reference TRBV14 and TRBJ2-2): EAGVTQFPSHSVIEKGQTVTLRCDPISGHDNLYWYRRVMGKEIKFLLHFVKESKQDESGMPNNRFLAERTGGTYSTLKVQPAELEDSGVYFCASSQARGELFFGEGSRLTVL.

The sample holds one count of this clone. The rearrangement joins TRBV28 to TRBJ2-3; no firm D call. V was pared by 5 bases and J by 0 bases, with 12 bases between. The CDR3 has 15 amino acids. Germline V gene lookup returns CDR1 MDHEN and CDR2 SYDVKM. In nucleotides, the CDR3 is TGTGCCAGCAGTCCCGGTGGCGCTAGCACAGATACGCAGTATTTT. It is translated as CASSPGGASTDTQYF.

This clone has only one observation. The rearrangement joins TRBV28 to TRBJ1-1, with 10 bases fitting TRBD1. After removal of 6 bases from V and 3 bases from J, the junction contained 4 bases not matched to a gene. CDR1 is MDHEN and CDR2 is SYDVKM in the germline V gene. The CDR3 spans 14 residues. CDR3 coding DNA: TGTGCCAGCAGGACAGGGGGCCGGGACACTGAAGCTTTCTTT. It yields the protein CASRTGGRDTEAFF.

The CDR3 loop reads CASSQDDRAGYTF. The CDR3 bases are TGTGCCAGCAGCCAAGATGACAGGGCGGGCTACACCTTC. This chain links TRBV14 with TRBJ1-2; 7 nucleotides agree with TRBD1. Trimming removed 0 bases from V and 8 bases from J; junction bases left unmatched: 3. The CDR3 runs 13 residues. Germline V gives CDR1 SGHDN, CDR2 FVKESK.

The sample holds a few counts of this clone. The DNA of the CDR3 is TGTGCCAGCAGCTTAGATGTAAATTCACCCCTCCACTTT. This codes for CASSLDVNSPLHF. The chain links TRBV11-2 to TRBJ1-6; no firm D call. The V end was cut by 0 bases, the J end by 7 bases, with 4 bases between. Germline CDR1 SGHAT, CDR2 FQNNGV. The length of the CDR3 is 13 residues.

This clone was counted once. The genes are TRBV27 and TRBJ1-1; a weak D match, TRBD1 (6 bases). With 3 bases removed from V and 2 bases from J, the gap between germline ends came to 16 bases. Germline V gene lookup returns CDR1 MNHEY and CDR2 SMNVEV (reference sequence). The CDR3 has 16 residues. Here the CDR3 DNA reads TGTGCCAGCAGTTTCCATGCACAGGGAACCAACACTGAAGCTTTCTTT. As protein: CASSFHAQGTNTEAFF.

This chain connects TRBV5-4 to TRBJ1-3, with TRBD1 identical over 7 bases. Germline loops: CDR1 SGHNT, CDR2 YYREEE (reference sequence). This CDR3 has 15 amino acids. The junction had 8 bases not matched to a gene; V was cut back by 2 bases and J by 6 bases. DNA of the CDR3: TGTGCCAGCAGCTTCGTCCCAGGGGGAACAAACACCATATATTTT. It translates to CASSFVPGGTNTIYF.

The chain is built from TRBV7-9 and TRBJ1-1, with D uncertain. Between the trimmed V and J ends, which lost 5 bases and 0 bases, there was a span of 16 bases. The CDR3 covers 16 residues. The germline gives CDR1 SEHNR, CDR2 FQNEAQ (reference sequence). As DNA, the CDR3 is TGTGCCAGCAGCCCAAGGAGCGCGGGTTTGAACACTGAAGCTTTCTTT. Protein sequence: CASSPRSAGLNTEAFF.

The chain carries TRBV28 and TRBJ1-3, with 9 bases lining up with TRBD1. Trimming took 5 bases from V and 4 from J; bases not matched to a gene: 12. The CDR3 runs to 17 residues. Germline CDR1 and CDR2: MDHEN and SYDVKM. CDR3 DNA sequence: TGTGCCAGCAGTCCAATTTTGGGACAGGGATCCGGAAACACCATATATTTT. Amino acid sequence: CASSPILGQGSGNTIYF.

The rearrangement uses TRBV29-1 and TRBJ2-7, with 8 nucleotides matching TRBD2. This CDR3 has 15 amino acids. Germline CDR1 reads SQVTM; CDR2 reads ANQGSEA. With V trimmed by 4 bases and J by 4 bases, 12 bases remained unmatched. This CDR3 is CSVVNPGLVMYEQYF. For the CDR3, the DNA is TGCAGCGTTGTGAATCCGGGACTAGTTATGTACGAGCAGTACTTC.

V gene TRBV19 combines with J gene TRBJ2-1; D remains ambiguous. The CDR3 is 14 residues long. Looked up from germline, CDR1 is LNHDA and CDR2 is SQIVND (reference sequence). V lost 6 bases, J lost 3 bases, and 12 bases lay in between. The CDR3 spells CASRARDNYNEQFF. The CDR3 coding sequence is TGTGCCAGTAGGGCTAGAGACAACTACAATGAGCAGTTCTTC.

J is TRBJ2-1 and V is TRBV5-1, with 15 bases lining up with TRBD2. Germline values: CDR1 SGHRS, CDR2 YFSETQ. V gave up 3 bases and J gave up 8 bases; unmatched junction bases: 9. CDR3 length: 17 residues. The CDR3 reads CASSYGLAGGSSYEQFF. The CDR3 nucleotides read TGCGCCAGCAGCTACGGACTAGCGGGAGGGAGCTCCTATGAGCAGTTCTTC.

This clone was recorded only once. The J gene is TRBJ1-6, the V gene TRBV5-8; D not resolved. CDR3 size: 12 residues. Germline-derived CDR1 and CDR2 are SGHTS and YDEGEE. Trimming stripped 4 bases from V and 6 bases from J, with 5 bases between. The CDR3 DNA reads TGTGCCAGCAGCCACCTTAATTCACCCCTCCACTTT. Protein sequence: CASSHLNSPLHF.